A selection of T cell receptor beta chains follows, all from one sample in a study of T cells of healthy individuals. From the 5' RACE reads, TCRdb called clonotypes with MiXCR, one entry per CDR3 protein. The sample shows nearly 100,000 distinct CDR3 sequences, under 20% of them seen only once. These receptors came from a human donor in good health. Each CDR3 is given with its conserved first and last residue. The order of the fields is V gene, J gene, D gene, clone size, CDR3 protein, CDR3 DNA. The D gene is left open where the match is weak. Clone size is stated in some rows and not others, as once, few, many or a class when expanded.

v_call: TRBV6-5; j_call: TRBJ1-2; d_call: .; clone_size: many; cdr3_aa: CASSAWDYGYTF; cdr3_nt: TGTGCCAGCAGTGCCTGGGACTATGGCTACACCTTC
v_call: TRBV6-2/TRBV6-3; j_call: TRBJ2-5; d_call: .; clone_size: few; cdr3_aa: CASSYPGTQYF; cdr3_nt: TGTGCCAGCAGCTACCCGGGTACCCAGTACTTC
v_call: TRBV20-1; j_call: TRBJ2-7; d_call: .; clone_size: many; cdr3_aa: CSAKTGHGFYEQYF; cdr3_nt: TGCAGTGCTAAGACAGGCCACGGTTTCTACGAGCAGTACTTC
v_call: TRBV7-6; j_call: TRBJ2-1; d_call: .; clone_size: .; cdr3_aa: CASSLVRGEQFF; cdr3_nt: TGTGCCAGCAGCTTAGTACGTGGTGAGCAGTTCTTC
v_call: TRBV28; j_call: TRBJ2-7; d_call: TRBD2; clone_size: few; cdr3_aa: CASSSRTSGRAKEYEQYF; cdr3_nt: TGTGCCAGCAGTTCCCGGACTAGCGGGAGGGCCAAGGAGTACGAGCAGTACTTC
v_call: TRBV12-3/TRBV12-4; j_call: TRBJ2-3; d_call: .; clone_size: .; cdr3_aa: CASKIQDLSTDTQYF; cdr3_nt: TGTGCCAGCAAGATACAGGATCTGAGCACAGATACGCAGTATTTT
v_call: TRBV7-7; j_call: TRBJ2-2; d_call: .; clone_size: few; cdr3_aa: CASSLGQGELFF; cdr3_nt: TGTGCTAGCAGTTTAGGACAGGGGGAGCTGTTTTTT
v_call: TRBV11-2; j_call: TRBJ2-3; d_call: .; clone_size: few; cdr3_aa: CASLPRGTSTDTQYF; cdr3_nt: TGTGCCAGCCTACCCAGGGGGACTAGCACAGATACGCAGTATTTT
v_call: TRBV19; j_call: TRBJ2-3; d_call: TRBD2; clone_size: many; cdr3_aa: CASSKEREARDTQYF; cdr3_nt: TGTGCCAGTAGTAAGGAGCGGGAGGCGAGAGATACGCAGTATTTT
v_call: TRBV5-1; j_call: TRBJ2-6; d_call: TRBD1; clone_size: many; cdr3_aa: CASHDRGAGANVLTF; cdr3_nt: TGCGCCAGCCATGACAGGGGGGCTGGGGCCAACGTCCTGACTTTC
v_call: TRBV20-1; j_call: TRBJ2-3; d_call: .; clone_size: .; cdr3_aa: CSVRRAGPVGDTQYF; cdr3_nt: TGCAGTGTACGGCGAGCGGGCCCTGTTGGCGATACGCAGTATTTT
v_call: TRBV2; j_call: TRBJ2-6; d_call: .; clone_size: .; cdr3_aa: CASLGAGAHSGANVLTF; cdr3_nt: TGTGCCAGTTTGGGGGCCGGTGCACACTCTGGGGCCAACGTCCTGACTTTC
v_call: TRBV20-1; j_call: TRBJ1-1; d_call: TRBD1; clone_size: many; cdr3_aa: CSARTGELGAFF; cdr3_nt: TGCAGTGCCCGGACAGGGGAATTGGGAGCTTTCTTT
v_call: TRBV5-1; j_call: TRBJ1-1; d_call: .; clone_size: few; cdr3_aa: CASSPYNPNTEAFF; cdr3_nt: TGCGCCAGCAGCCCTTACAACCCGAACACTGAAGCTTTCTTT
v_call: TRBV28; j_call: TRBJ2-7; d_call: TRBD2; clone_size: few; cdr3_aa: CASSFPGLADEQYF; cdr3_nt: TGTGCCAGCAGTTTCCCGGGACTAGCCGACGAGCAGTACTTC